The next 20 T cell receptor beta chains were all read from a single sample in a study of cytomegalovirus exposure and HLA in healthy donors. PCR employed 60 Vbeta and 13 Jbeta primers. Sequencing used immunoSEQ multiplex PCR; TCRdb keeps in-frame clones, though not all of them. The sample holds around 130,000 clones, over 75% seen once. Sequences were obtained from PBMCs. These receptors were obtained from a man aged 35-49 years in good health and CMV-seronegative.

This sequence joins TRBV28 and TRBJ2-6; 9 nucleotides agree with TRBD1. There are 18 residues in the CDR3. From germline, CDR1 is MDHEN and CDR2 SYDVKM. Germline trimming cut 5 bases from V and 0 bases from J; bases unmatched to any gene: 8. CDR3: CASSKPGQGVSGANVLTF. In DNA, the CDR3 is TGTGCCAGCAGTAAACCGGGACAGGGAGTCTCTGGGGCCAACGTCCTGACTTTC.

This clone was detected a few times. The chain carries TRBV5-4 and TRBJ2-3, with D possibly TRBD2 on 6 matching bases. Trimming shortened V by 6 bases and J by 0 bases, and 23 bases separated the two germline ends. This CDR3 has 18 amino acids. Germline V gives CDR1 SGHNT, CDR2 YYREEE (reference sequence). DNA of the CDR3: TGTGCCAGCACCGGAACCTCGAGGTATGGGGGGAGCACAGATACGCAGTATTTT. Translated: CASTGTSRYGGSTDTQYF.

In DNA form, the CDR3 reads TGTGCCAGCAGCTTGGAGGGACAAGGGGATTCACCCCTCCACTTT. As protein: CASSLEGQGDSPLHF. V is TRBV5-4 and J is TRBJ1-6, with TRBD1 as a possible D gene (6 bases). The CDR3 is made up of 15 amino acids. Germline loops: CDR1 SGHNT, CDR2 YYREEE (reference sequence). The germline V and J ends were trimmed by 0 bases and 8 bases, with 12 bases remaining between them.

This chain links TRBV4-3 with TRBJ2-7, with D possibly being TRBD1 (5 bases). V lost 3 bases and J 6 bases, leaving 15 bases between the germline ends. The CDR3 consists of 14 residues. CDR1 and CDR2 from the germline V gene are LGHNA and YSLEER. CDR3 nucleotides: TGCGCCAGCAGCCACAATACCCAGGGTCGCGAGCAGTACTTC. Translated: CASSHNTQGREQYF.

The sample holds a few counts of this clone. V usage is TRBV6-5 and J usage is TRBJ1-5, with D uncertain. The germline gives CDR1 MNHEY, CDR2 SVGAGI. This CDR3 region has 15 residues. Trimming pared 0 bases from V and 0 bases from J, leaving 6 bases between. CDR3 DNA sequence: TGTGCCAGCAGTTACTCGACTCTTAGCAATCAGCCCCAGCATTTT. Translation: CASSYSTLSNQPQHF.

The chain uses TRBV30 and TRBJ1-5; 9 nucleotides agree with TRBD1. The germline V gene encodes CDR1 GTSNPN and CDR2 SVGIG (reference sequence). V dropped 3 bases and J dropped 5; count of bases not matched to a gene: 11. This CDR3 spans 16 amino acids. CDR3: CAWSRGGTGSHQPQHF. For the CDR3, the DNA is TGTGCCTGGAGCCGGGGAGGGACAGGGTCTCATCAGCCCCAGCATTTT.

This sequence joins TRBV4-2 and TRBJ1-6; 8 nucleotides match TRBD1. V dropped 2 bases and J dropped 10; count of bases not matched to a gene: 13. The CDR3 is made up of 17 amino acids. CDR1 is LGHNA, CDR2 YNFKEQ, per germline. The CDR3 sequence: CASSQTPTGDLSSPLHF. The CDR3 DNA sequence: TGTGCCAGCAGCCAAACTCCGACAGGGGATCTCTCGTCACCCCTCCACTTT.

The V and J genes are TRBV7-9 and TRBJ2-2, with a tentative D call TRBD1 (5 bases). The V end lost 3 bases, the J end lost 1 base, and 12 bases lay between the germline ends. The germline V gene encodes CDR1 SEHNR and CDR2 FQNEAQ (reference sequence). The CDR3 totals 16 residues. The CDR3 DNA follows: TGTGCCAGCAGCTTCTCGCGGCAGGGGAACACCGGGGAGCTGTTTTTT. Translating it yields CASSFSRQGNTGELFF.

Concerning this clone: Other DNA sequences in this sample translate to the same CDR3. The CDR3 DNA reads as TGTGCCACCAGCAGATCCACAGGGGGGTACACTGAAGCTTTCTTT. Encoded protein: CATSRSTGGYTEAFF. This chain links TRBV15 with TRBJ1-1, with TRBD1 matching over 8 bases. The V and J ends lost 2 bases and 3 bases, in that order; junction bases with no gene match: 5. Germline V gives CDR1 LNHNV, CDR2 YYDKDF (reference sequence). The CDR3 totals 15 residues. The variable domain in full, completed from reference TRBV15 and TRBJ1-1, reads DAMVIQNPRYQVTQFGKPVTLSCSQTLNHNVMYWYQQKSSQAPKLLFHYYDKDFNNEADTPDNFQSRRPNTSFCFLDIRSPGLGDTAMYLCATSRSTGGYTEAFFGQGTRLTVV.

This chain connects TRBV18 to TRBJ2-1; 10 bases are a match to TRBD2. The trim removed 5 bases at V and 6 bases at J, leaving 13 bases unmatched. This CDR3 region has 17 residues. Looked up from germline, CDR1 is KGHSH and CDR2 is LQKENI. The CDR3 nucleotides are TGTGCCAGCTCAGCAAGAACCGGGACTAGCGAGACCAATGAGCAGTTCTTC. Its translation: CASSARTGTSETNEQFF. Complete variable domain (other parts from reference TRBV18 and TRBJ2-1): NAGVMQNPRHLVRRRGQEARLRCSPMKGHSHVYWYRQLPEEGLKFMVYLQKENIIDESGMPKERFSAEFPKEGPSILRIQQVVRGDSAAYFCASSARTGTSETNEQFFGPGTRLTVL.

The chain recombines TRBV19 with TRBJ1-1; D not resolved. The CDR3 sequence is 14 residues long. The germline V gene has CDR1 LNHDA and CDR2 SQIVND (reference sequence). V gave up 1 base and J gave up 1 base, with 7 bases separating them. The CDR3 protein is CASSIGQANTEAFF. The CDR3 DNA reads TGTGCCAGTAGTATAGGGCAGGCGAACACTGAAGCTTTCTTT.

As concerns this clone: One end of the junction is discordant with germline, which a read error may explain. This sample includes further DNA sequences coding for the same CDR3. The chain uses TRBV5-1 and TRBJ2-6; possibly TRBD1 for D (5 bases). The CDR3 is 15 residues long. The germline V gene encodes CDR1 SGHRS and CDR2 YFSETQ. The CDR3 sequence: CASSLVLSGANGLTF. CDR3 DNA sequence: TGCGCCAGCAGCTTGGTCTTGTCTGGGGCCAACGGCCTGACTTTC.

The chain couples TRBV19 to TRBJ1-2, with 8 bases aligning to TRBD1. Germline V CDR1 and CDR2: LNHDA, SQIVND (reference sequence). V lost 3 bases and J lost 5; bases outside the gene matches: 2. The length of the CDR3 is 13 residues. CDR3 loop: CASSMNRGYGYTF. The CDR3 region has the DNA TGTGCCAGTAGTATGAACAGGGGGTATGGCTACACCTTC.

The chain combines TRBV27 with TRBJ1-1; D is ambiguous. V lost 7 bases to trimming and J lost 0 bases, with 9 bases between them. The CDR3 runs to 13 residues. Germline loops: CDR1 MNHEY, CDR2 SMNVEV (reference sequence). For the CDR3, the DNA is TGTGCCAGCAACAGCGGCCTGAACACTGAAGCTTTCTTT. This encodes CASNSGLNTEAFF.

This clone was found once. The junction differs from germline at one of its ends, possibly a read error. The V gene is TRBV29-1, the J gene TRBJ2-6; D is possibly TRBD1 (5 bases). Germline V lookup: CDR1 SQVTM, CDR2 ANQGSEA. CDR3 length: 12 residues. This CDR3 is CSVGSGANGLTF. The CDR3 DNA reads TGCAGCGTTGGCTCTGGGGCCAACGGCCTGACTTTC.

The J gene is TRBJ2-3, the V gene TRBV9; 10 bases agree with TRBD2. The CDR3 is made up of 14 amino acids. V gave up 3 bases and J gave up 3 bases; unmatched junction bases: 1. From germline, CDR1 is SGDLS and CDR2 YYNGEE. DNA for the CDR3: TGTGCCAGCAGCGGGACTAGCGGTACAGATACGCAGTATTTT. It is translated as CASSGTSGTDTQYF.

The chain uses TRBV7-3 and TRBJ2-2, with D possibly matching TRBD2 (5 bases). The CDR3 is made up of 13 amino acids. CDR1 SGHTA and CDR2 FQGTGA come from the germline V gene. V gave up 5 bases and J gave up 7 bases, with 11 bases separating them. The CDR3 DNA sequence: TGTGCCAGCAGCCCGAGGGCTGGCGGGGAGCTGTTTTTT. It is translated as CASSPRAGGELFF.

The V and J genes are TRBV7-8 and TRBJ2-3; TRBD1 aligns across 7 bases. The germline V gene has CDR1 SGHVS and CDR2 FQNEAQ. CDR3 length: 14 amino acids. V was clipped by 2 bases and J by 1 base; unmatched bases: 0. The CDR3 DNA reads as TGTGCCAGCAGCTTACAGGGGGGCACAGATACGCAGTATTTT. Translating it yields CASSLQGGTDTQYF.

The V call is TRBV28, the J call TRBJ1-4; maybe TRBD1 (5 bases). This CDR3 has 17 residues. The V end lost 2 bases, the J end lost 2 bases, and 15 bases lay between the germline ends. The germline CDR1 and CDR2 sequences are MDHEN and SYDVKM. The CDR3 reads CASSLGLRRGTNEKLFF. The CDR3 nucleotides are TGTGCCAGCAGTTTAGGCTTGCGTCGGGGGACTAATGAAAAACTGTTTTTT.

The chain employs TRBV30 and TRBJ2-7, with 7 bases that match TRBD2. The CDR3 extends over 14 amino acids. Germline assignment: CDR1 GTSNPN and CDR2 SVGIG (reference sequence). The V and J ends lost 3 bases and 4 bases, in that order; junction bases with no gene match: 9. The DNA of the CDR3 is TGTGCCTGGAGGACCAGACTAGCCCCATACGAGCAGTACTTC. Translating it yields CAWRTRLAPYEQYF. The whole variable domain, filled in from reference TRBV30 and TRBJ2-7, reads SQTIHQWPATLVQPVGSPLSLECTVEGTSNPNLYWYRQAAGRGLQLLFYSVGIGQISSEVPQNLSASRPQDRQFILSSKKLLLSDSGFYLCAWRTRLAPYEQYFGPGTRLTVT.